This T cell receptor (beta chain) was found in a study of T cells in Graves' hyperthyroidism and ophthalmopathy. For the study at large: The blood sample was taken at first diagnosis, before treatment began.

This clonotype was seen at least ten times. What it binds is unknown. CDR3 length equals 15 residues. The germline V gene has CDR1 MNHNS and CDR2 SASEGT. The V and J ends lost 9 bases and 7 bases, in that order; junction bases with no gene match: 14. Amplified regions were TCR beta CDR3 sequences from RNA transcripts. The TCR CDR3 was amplified in a first-round RT-PCR using the HTBI primer set. TCRdb re-analysed the multiplex PCR reads in MiXCR, keeping a single row per CDR3 protein. The sample consists of roughly 280,000 distinct CDR3 sequences, approximately 17% of them appearing once. Clinical symptoms, serum thyroxine and TRAb, thyroid ultrasound and orbital computed tomography together formed the diagnostic basis. The PBMCs were taken from roughly 10 ml of fresh peripheral blood. Findings and limits, study-wide: Blood held most thyroid clonotypes expanded above 0.001 frequency.

The V gene is TRBV6-1, the J gene TRBJ2-5; the match to TRBD2 covers 10 bases. Sequencing was carried out using blood. The source is a woman aged 55-69 years with Graves' ophthalmopathy. The CDR3, as DNA: TGTGCCAGTACCTCTAGCGGGGGCCTTTCGGGGACCCAGTACTTC. It translates to CASTSSGGLSGTQYF.